Listed below are T cell receptor beta chains from one sample, sequenced in a study of PD-L1 blockade in urothelial cancer. Sequencing was performed with immunoSEQ multiplex PCR; in TCRdb, only in-frame clones are kept and a portion is missing. The sample consists of about 110,000 clones, approximately 90% of them appearing once. The sequencing used PBMCs, collected around atezolizumab (anti-PD-L1) treatment. These receptors were taken from a man aged 55 to 70 with urothelial cancer. Each CDR3 is given with its conserved first and last residue. D genes are given only for firm matches. The size of a clone is reported for some rows only, either as once, few or many, or as a class for expanded clones.

>TRBD2|NA|TRBJ2-5|TRBV18
TGTGCCAGCTCACAGTCTAGCGGGGGACAAGAGACCCAGTACTTC
CASSQSSGGQETQYF
>NA|NA|TRBJ2-7|TRBV27
TGTGCCAGCAGGACGGTGCTAGCCGGCTCCTACGAGCAGTACTTC
CASRTVLAGSYEQYF
>TRBD2|NA|TRBJ2-5|TRBV30
TGTGCCTGGAGCTGGCTTAGGACTAGCGGGGGGGAAGAGACCCAGTACTTC
CAWSWLRTSGGEETQYF
>NA|once|TRBJ1-6|TRBV11-2
TGTGCCAGCAGCTTAGAGGGGCGGGGGGTTCCTAATTCACCCCTCCACTTT
CASSLEGRGVPNSPLHF
>TRBD2|NA|TRBJ2-3|TRBV5-1
TGCGCCAGCGCATCTTTCGGGGGGACAGATACGCAGTATTTT
CASASFGGTDTQYF
>TRBD1|NA|TRBJ2-5|TRBV19
TGTGCCAGTAGTATAACAGGGGTTCTGGGAGAGACCCAGTACTTC
CASSITGVLGETQYF
>NA|NA|TRBJ2-2|TRBV5-1
TGCGCCAGCAGCTTGGAAGGGGTCACCGGGGAGCTGTTTTTT
CASSLEGVTGELFF
>TRBD1|NA|TRBJ1-1|TRBV19
TGTGCCAGTAGTCCCCGACAGGGCGTCACTGAAGCTTTCTTT
CASSPRQGVTEAFF
>TRBD2|NA|TRBJ2-3|TRBV25-1
TGTGCCAGCCGAAGGGACGGGGGGGTCGTGCAGTATTTT
CASRRDGGVVQYF
>TRBD2|NA|TRBJ2-1|TRBV14
TGTGCCAGCAGCCAACTAGCGGGAGGGCGACGGGATGAGCAGTTCTTC
CASSQLAGGRRDEQFF
>TRBD2|NA|TRBJ2-5|TRBV7-2
TGTGCCAGCAGCCGTCAACTAGCGGCTAGGCAAGAGACCCAGTACTTC
CASSRQLAARQETQYF
>NA|NA|TRBJ2-2|TRBV6-1
TGTGCCAGCAGGGAACACCTAGGCGCCGGGGAGCTGTTTTTT
CASREHLGAGELFF
>TRBD1|NA|TRBJ1-4|TRBV7-2
TGTGCCAGCAGCTACCGGGGACAGGATAATGAAAAACTGTTTTTT
CASSYRGQDNEKLFF
>NA|NA|TRBJ2-5|TRBV7-2
TGTGCCAGCAGCTTGGGGCTGCAAGAGACCCAGTACTTC
CASSLGLQETQYF
>TRBD1|NA|TRBJ1-2|TRBV30
TGTGCCTGGAGTCCCGGGACAGGGACTGTTGAAGGCTACACCTTC
CAWSPGTGTVEGYTF
>NA|NA|TRBJ1-1|TRBV7-6
TGTGCCAGCAGCTTAGGGCAGGGGCTATTGAACACTGAAGCTTTCTTT
CASSLGQGLLNTEAFF
>NA|NA|TRBJ2-1|TRBV7-2
TGTGCCAGCAGCTCGTCTAGCGATGAGCAGTTCTTC
CASSSSSDEQFF
>NA|NA|TRBJ1-1|TRBV5-1
TGCGCCAGCAGCCCGACAGCGGGTGAAGCTTTCTTT
CASSPTAGEAFF
>TRBD2|NA|TRBJ2-1|TRBV10-1
TGCGCCAGCAGTGTTAGCGGGGGGCCCAGGGCCTACAATGAGCAGTTCTTC
CASSVSGGPRAYNEQFF
>TRBD1|NA|TRBJ2-7|TRBV11-1
TGTGCCAGCAGCTTAGCGTCATCGGGACAGGGGTACGAGCAGTACTTC
CASSLASSGQGYEQYF
>NA|NA|TRBJ1-2|TRBV2
TGTGCCAGCAGTGAGTCCATCTCACGGGGGAAATGCACCTTC
CASSESISRGKCTF
>NA|NA|TRBJ2-1|TRBV27
TGTGCCAGCAGTTTGGAGGGACCGATTTACAATGAGCAGTTCTTC
CASSLEGPIYNEQFF
>TRBD1|once|TRBJ1-4|TRBV4-2
TGTGCCAGCAGCCAAGGACAGGGTGATTCGAATGAAAAACTGTTTTTT
CASSQGQGDSNEKLFF
>NA|NA|TRBJ2-5|TRBV19
TGTGCCAGTAGAGAGAATAGTTTCGAGACCCAGTACTTC
CASRENSFETQYF
>TRBD2|NA|TRBJ2-1|TRBV6-5
TGTGCCAGCAGTTCCCAGCGGGGGGGCTCCTACAATGAGCAGTTCTTC
CASSSQRGGSYNEQFF
>TRBD1|NA|TRBJ2-3|TRBV6-5
TGTGCCAGCAGTAAAACGGGACAGAGCACAGATACGCAGTATTTT
CASSKTGQSTDTQYF
>NA|NA|TRBJ1-5|TRBV2
TGTGCCAGCAGTGACCCCTACAGGAACAATCAGCCCCAGCATTTT
CASSDPYRNNQPQHF
>NA|NA|TRBJ2-2|TRBV2
TGTGCCAGCACCGAACGACGGGCGGGACGAGGGACCGGGGAGCTGTTTTTT
CASTERRAGRGTGELFF
>TRBD2|once|TRBJ2-7|TRBV27
TGTGCCAGCAGTCCCCTAGGGACTAGCGGGAAAGGTGAATACTTC
CASSPLGTSGKGEYF
>NA|NA|TRBJ2-5|TRBV30
TGTGCCTGGAGCAAGGAGATTAACCAAGAGACCCAGTACTTC
CAWSKEINQETQYF
>TRBD2|NA|TRBJ2-3|TRBV4-2
TGTGCCAGCAGCCAAGATCCAAGACTAGCGGGGGAGATTGTCCATTTT
CASSQDPRLAGEIVHF